These 10 T cell receptor beta chains originate from one sample sequenced in a study of blood T cells in healthy people across ages. Primed by a sample-barcoded 5' primer and a J-beta primer mix, a second PCR proceeded for roughly 6 to 12 cycles. Using its own MiXCR run on the 5' RACE reads, TCRdb lists one record per CDR3 protein. This table has roughly 680,000 distinct CDR3 sequences, around half appearing once. Sequencing was carried out using blood. The receptors stem from a woman aged 55-69 years in good health.

The gene calls are TRBV9 and TRBJ2-7; 8 nucleotides match TRBD2. The closer fit of TRBJ2-5 to the DNA end suggests the J call may be wrong. CDR1 and CDR2 (germline): SGDLS, YYNGEE. The CDR3 length is 15 residues. CDR3 DNA sequence: TGTGCCAGCAGCTTCAGCGGCGAGCGGGGGGAGACCCAGTACTTC. Its protein product is CASSFSGERGETQYF.

This chain connects TRBV10-3 to TRBJ2-1; weak D call: TRBD1 (5 bases). Germline CDR1 reads ENHRY; CDR2 reads SYGVKD. V gave up 7 bases and J gave up 8 bases, with 15 bases separating them. The CDR3 consists of 13 residues. CDR3 in amino acids: CAINAQEGDEQFF. The CDR3 nucleotides read TGTGCCATCAACGCCCAGGAAGGGGATGAGCAGTTCTTC.

The chain couples TRBV12-3 or TRBV12-4 to TRBJ2-3, with TRBD2 identical over 8 bases. V lost 3 bases to trimming and J lost 10 bases; unmatched junction nucleotides: 9. The CDR3 is made up of 14 amino acids. The CDR3 DNA follows: TGTGCCAGCAGTTTTTCCGGGAGGGCCATCCCGCAGTATTTT. Amino acid sequence: CASSFSGRAIPQYF.

V is TRBV6-5 and J is TRBJ2-5, with TRBD2 matching over 12 bases. The J call is uncertain, as TRBJ2-7 better fits the DNA end. Germline V gene sequence: CDR1 MNHEY, CDR2 SVGAGI. There are 16 residues in the CDR3. The CDR3 spells CASSPFGLAGFYEQYF. CDR3 in DNA: TGTGCCAGCAGCCCCTTTGGACTAGCGGGATTCTACGAGCAGTACTTC.

This clonotype was found a few times. This chain uses TRBV29-1 with TRBJ2-1; no clear D. This CDR3 has 15 residues. V gave up 1 base and J gave up 0 bases, with 10 bases separating them. Germline V CDR1 and CDR2: SQVTM, ANQGSEA. The CDR3 sequence: CSVEAPGFSYNEQFF. In DNA, the CDR3 is TGCAGCGTTGAAGCCCCGGGTTTCTCCTACAATGAGCAGTTCTTC.

This chain connects TRBV7-2 to TRBJ2-5; tentatively, D is TRBD1 or TRBD2 (5 bases each). The germline gives CDR1 SGHTA, CDR2 FQGNSA. The CDR3 consists of 16 residues. The V end was cut by 3 bases, the J end by 2 bases, with 16 bases between. CDR3 amino acids: CASSLAGMGEQETQYF. CDR3 DNA: TGTGCCAGCAGCTTGGCCGGGATGGGGGAACAAGAGACCCAGTACTTC. Complete variable domain (other parts from reference TRBV7-2 and TRBJ2-5): GAGVSQSPSNKVTEKGKDVELRCDPISGHTALYWYRQSLGQGLEFLIYFQGNSAPDKSGLPSDRFSAERTGGSVSTLTIQRTQQEDSAVYLCASSLAGMGEQETQYFGPGTRLLVL.

The genes are TRBV18 and TRBJ2-7, with D tentatively TRBD2 (6 bases). Germline-derived CDR1 and CDR2 are KGHSH and LQKENI. The CDR3 is made up of 13 amino acids. Deletions cut 2 bases from V and 6 bases from J, with 11 bases between. CDR3 loop: CASSPSRDREQYF. The CDR3 coding sequence is TGTGCCAGCTCACCATCGCGGGATCGCGAGCAGTACTTC.

Only a few counts were recorded for this clonotype. Just one base apart from a much larger clone, this may be a read error. The chain has TRBV20-1 and TRBJ2-7; tentatively, D is TRBD1 (6 bases). The CDR3 covers 13 residues. V was cut by 6 bases and J by 4 bases, with 16 bases left in between. Germline assignment: CDR1 DFQATT and CDR2 SNEGSKA (reference sequence). The CDR3 is CSAPGATRYEQYF. The DNA of the CDR3 is TGCAGTGCCCCAGGGGCCACTCGGTACGAGCAGTACTTC.

This chain joins TRBV12-3 or TRBV12-4 and TRBJ2-1; unclear D gene. V shed 1 base and J shed 6 bases, with 16 bases lying between them. The CDR3 covers 16 residues. The CDR3 DNA is TGTGCCAGCAGTTTAGGGGCCCTTAAACGAGGCAATGAGCAGTTCTTC. It yields the protein CASSLGALKRGNEQFF.

In its sample, this clonotype was seen a few times. The chain joins TRBV5-1 to TRBJ1-4; D call uncertain. This CDR3 is 12 amino acids long. The V end lost 2 bases, the J end lost 8 bases, and 7 bases lay between the germline ends. The germline gives CDR1 SGHRS, CDR2 YFSETQ. CDR3 amino acids: CASSFLGEKLFF. As DNA, the CDR3 is TGCGCCAGCAGCTTCTTGGGGGAAAAACTGTTTTTT.